Below, 19 T cell receptor beta chains from the same sample are listed, as sequenced in a study of beta chain features in type 1 diabetes. Notes on the study in general: Shortening of TCRB CDR3s, moderate but significant, appeared in all four CD4+ subsets of Type 1 diabetes patients.

No antigen is known for these receptors. Expressed TCRB transcripts were sequenced, since all the RNA that had been isolated was reverse transcribed. Sequenced by immunoSEQ multiplex PCR; TCRdb stores in-frame clones only, minus some. The top ten clones hold about 1.6% of a sample with 35,000 to 45,000 clones, 65% to 80% of them seen once. What was sequenced was Tregs from blood. These receptor sequences come from a man aged 25 to 45 with type 1 diabetes. Some clones in this sample may be carry-over from other donors' samples.

The rearrangement links TRBV5-1 to TRBJ1-1; D is undetermined. The germline CDR1 and CDR2 sequences are SGHRS and YFSETQ. Between the trimmed V and J ends, which lost 4 bases and 0 bases, there was a span of 16 bases. The CDR3 is 16 amino acids. In DNA form, the CDR3 reads TGCGCCAGCAGCCCTCGAGGCCATATCATGAACACTGAAGCTTTCTTT. It specifies CASSPRGHIMNTEAFF.

V usage is TRBV28 and J usage is TRBJ2-7; D uncertain. The V gene lost 2 bases and the J gene lost 3 bases, with 11 bases spanning the gap. CDR1 and CDR2 from the germline V gene are MDHEN and SYDVKM. The CDR3 sequence is 14 residues long. This chain's CDR3 is CASSLVIQYYEQYF. CDR3 coding DNA: TGTGCCAGCAGTTTAGTGATCCAGTACTACGAGCAGTACTTC. Full variable domain (rest looked up from reference TRBV28 and TRBJ2-7): DVKVTQSSRYLVKRTGEKVFLECVQDMDHENMFWYRQDPGLGLRLIYFSYDVKMKEKGDIPEGYSVSREKKERFSLILESASTNQTSMYLCASSLVIQYYEQYFGPGTRLTVT.

The rearrangement uses TRBV4-3 and TRBJ2-1; the match to TRBD2 covers 9 bases. V trimming: 1 base; J trimming: 5 bases; junction bases outside the gene matches: 9. Germline values: CDR1 LGHNA, CDR2 YSLEER. CDR3 length: 17 amino acids. The CDR3 sequence: CASSQVRTSEVNNEQFF. Written as DNA, the CDR3 is TGCGCCAGCAGCCAAGTAAGGACTAGCGAAGTCAACAATGAGCAGTTCTTC.

The chain links TRBV6-6 to TRBJ1-4; 9 bases fit TRBD1. With 0 bases clipped from V and 8 bases from J, the junction kept 4 bases outside the gene matches. Germline V gives CDR1 MNHNY, CDR2 SVGAGI (reference sequence). This CDR3 is 15 amino acids long. The CDR3 coding sequence is TGTGCCAGCAGTTACTCCGGGACAGGGTTAGAAAAACTGTTTTTT. Amino acid sequence: CASSYSGTGLEKLFF.

This clone was recorded a few times. The J gene is TRBJ1-1, the V gene TRBV7-9, with D unclear. The germline V gene encodes CDR1 SEHNR and CDR2 FQNEAQ (reference sequence). The CDR3 has 13 amino acids. V lost 5 bases and J lost 10, with 17 bases in between. The CDR3 loop is CASSPSGEEGAFF. DNA for the CDR3: TGTGCCAGCAGCCCCTCCGGGGAGGAGGGAGCTTTCTTT.

The chain is built from TRBV18 and TRBJ2-3; 8 bases agree with TRBD2. The germline gives CDR1 KGHSH, CDR2 LQKENI. The CDR3 contains 18 residues. V shed 3 bases and J 4 bases; nucleotides not matched to a gene: 15. For the CDR3, the DNA is TGTGCCAGCTCACCTTATTTGACTAGCGACGGAGGCGCAGATACGCAGTATTTT. It codes for CASSPYLTSDGGADTQYF.

This rearrangement joins TRBV7-9 to TRBJ2-1; 11 bases match TRBD2. CDR3 length: 18 amino acids. The trim removed 4 bases at V and 10 bases at J, leaving 18 bases unmatched. CDR1 is SEHNR and CDR2 is FQNEAQ in the germline V gene (reference sequence). The DNA for the CDR3 is TGTGCCAGCAGCTCCGAAGCTAGCGGGGGGAGCCTCGGGAGGGAGCAGTTCTTC. Residues: CASSSEASGGSLGREQFF.

The chain uses TRBV6-5 and TRBJ2-7; no firm D call. Per the germline V gene, CDR1 is MNHEY and CDR2 is SVGAGI. Trimming left V 6 bases short and J 3 bases short, with 9 bases between. The CDR3 has 12 amino acids. CDR3 protein: CASRTGYYEQYF. The CDR3 DNA follows: TGTGCCAGCAGAACCGGGTACTACGAGCAGTACTTC.

V and J are TRBV2 and TRBJ1-3; D may be TRBD1 (5 bases). The length of the CDR3 is 14 residues. Germline CDR1 and CDR2: SNHLY and FYNNEI. The V and J ends lost 5 bases and 3 bases respectively, with 11 bases between them. The CDR3: CASSWSRDGNTIYF. CDR3 DNA sequence: TGTGCCAGCAGTTGGTCCAGGGATGGAAACACCATATATTTT.

The rearrangement links TRBV4-3 to TRBJ2-2; D remains unclear. The CDR3 totals 16 residues. Per the germline V gene, CDR1 is LGHNA and CDR2 is YSLEER. The V gene lost 0 bases and the J gene lost 1 base, with 9 bases spanning the gap. The CDR3 DNA sequence: TGCGCCAGCAGCCAAGAATTTAATTTGAACACCGGGGAGCTGTTTTTT. This codes for CASSQEFNLNTGELFF.

The rearrangement joins TRBV12-5 to TRBJ2-2, with 7 bases identical to TRBD2. After removal of 5 bases from V and 4 bases from J, the junction contained 10 bases not matched to a gene. This CDR3 is built from 16 residues. The germline gives CDR1 LGHNT, CDR2 FRNRAP. CDR3 in amino acids: CASGPPGRARTGELFF. CDR3 nucleotide sequence: TGTGCTAGTGGTCCCCCGGGGAGGGCGCGCACCGGGGAGCTGTTTTTT.

The CDR3 DNA reads as TGTGCCAGCAGTCGACAGGCTGGGTTGGTTGAAAAACTGTTTTTT. Translation: CASSRQAGLVEKLFF. J is TRBJ1-4 and V is TRBV6-5; D is perhaps TRBD1 (6 bases). CDR3 size: 15 residues. Trimming took off 5 bases at V and 7 bases at J, with 17 bases between the two ends. Germline-derived CDR1 and CDR2 are MNHEY and SVGAGI.

This clone has a handful of counts. The chain recombines TRBV2 with TRBJ1-5, with unresolved D. Germline V lookup: CDR1 SNHLY, CDR2 FYNNEI. V was pared by 5 bases and J by 4 bases, with 9 bases between. The CDR3 totals 13 residues. CDR3 sequence: CASSPQRNQPQHF. The CDR3, as DNA: TGTGCCAGCAGTCCCCAGCGGAATCAGCCCCAGCATTTT.

This chain joins TRBV18 and TRBJ1-2; 7 bases align to TRBD1. Germline loops: CDR1 KGHSH, CDR2 LQKENI. Germline trimming cut 3 bases from V and 6 bases from J; bases unmatched to any gene: 10. The CDR3 has 15 residues. The CDR3 DNA is TGTGCCAGCTCACCTTTCACGAGACAGGGAAATGGCTACACCTTC. Translating it yields CASSPFTRQGNGYTF.

The chain uses TRBV11-2 and TRBJ2-7; tentative D call: TRBD2 (7 bases). This CDR3 comprises 18 residues. In germline, CDR1 is SGHAT, CDR2 FQNNGV. V was pared by 0 bases and J by 3 bases, with 21 bases between. CDR3 sequence (DNA): TGTGCCAGCAGCTTAGAGGCACCGAGGCGGGGGCCGCGCTACGAGCAGTACTTC. It encodes CASSLEAPRRGPRYEQYF.

This clone showed up just a few times. The CDR3 sequence is CASRPALILPGAGELFF. The CDR3 DNA sequence: TGTGCCAGCAGGCCTGCCTTGATCTTGCCAGGCGCCGGGGAGCTGTTTTTT. This sequence joins TRBV28 and TRBJ2-2; D gene uncertain. In germline, CDR1 is MDHEN, CDR2 SYDVKM. This CDR3 has 17 amino acids. The ends were cut back, 6 bases at V and 6 bases at J, with 23 bases in the middle.

V usage is TRBV7-9 and J usage is TRBJ1-2; possibly TRBD1 for D (5 bases). Germline loops: CDR1 SEHNR, CDR2 FQNEAQ (reference sequence). The CDR3 is 15 residues long. Trimming removed 1 base from V and 4 bases from J, with 13 bases in between. Here the CDR3 reads CASSLVAGRSYGYTF. Written as DNA, the CDR3 is TGTGCCAGCAGCTTAGTTGCAGGGAGGTCCTATGGCTACACCTTC.

V gene TRBV5-6 combines with J gene TRBJ2-5; TRBD2 might be the D (6 bases). The CDR3 spans 14 residues. The germline V gene has CDR1 SGHDT and CDR2 YYEEEE. V shed 5 bases and J shed 5 bases, with 16 bases lying between them. Written as DNA, the CDR3 is TGTGCCAGCAGTCGGGGGACCCTTGGGGAGACCCAGTACTTC. Amino acid sequence: CASSRGTLGETQYF. Drawing the rest from reference TRBV5-6 and TRBJ2-5, the complete variable domain is DAGVTQSPTHLIKTRGQQVTLRCSPKSGHDTVSWYQQALGQGPQFIFQYYEEEERQRGNFPDRFSGHQFPNYSSELNVNALLLGDSALYLCASSRGTLGETQYFGPGTRLLVL.

The chain combines TRBV7-8 with TRBJ2-1; 9 bases line up with TRBD2. Per germline, CDR1 SGHVS and CDR2 FQNEAQ. This CDR3 contains 16 residues. Losses at the gene ends were 5 bases for V and 7 bases for J; bases not matched to a gene: 12. The CDR3 sequence is CASSPTGIAGANEQFF. Here the CDR3 DNA reads TGTGCCAGCAGCCCGACTGGAATAGCGGGAGCGAATGAGCAGTTCTTC.